Below, 9 T cell receptor beta chains from the same sample are listed, as sequenced in a study of T cell changes during pregnancy in multiple sclerosis. Profiling relied on immunoSEQ multiplex PCR, and the TCRdb table lists in-frame clones only, not all of them. The profile covers approximately 70,000 clones, with roughly 90% appearing a single time and 1.5% to 2% taken by the ten largest. The sequences come from peripheral blood, collected in the first trimester of pregnancy. The receptor source for this set is a female donor in good health, enrolled as a control in a pregnancy study.

The gene calls are TRBV18 and TRBJ1-4; unclear D gene. Germline-derived CDR1 and CDR2 are KGHSH and LQKENI. V lost 2 bases and J lost 8, with 15 bases in between. The CDR3 runs to 15 residues. The CDR3 nucleotides are TGTGCCAGCTCACCAATCGGGGTCAACGCGGAAAAACTGTTTTTT. Translation gives CASSPIGVNAEKLFF.

This clone was seen a few times. The V and J genes are TRBV6-1 and TRBJ1-2; 8 nucleotides align to TRBD1. The CDR3 spans 15 residues. Germline V gene data show CDR1 as MNHNS and CDR2 as SASEGT. Trimming cost V 6 bases and J 1 base; bases outside gene matches: 7. The CDR3: CASSMDRANNYGYTF. CDR3 nucleotide sequence: TGTGCCAGCAGCATGGACAGGGCCAATAACTATGGCTACACCTTC.

The gene calls are TRBV28 and TRBJ2-7, with 8 bases fitting TRBD1. Germline values: CDR1 MDHEN, CDR2 SYDVKM. This CDR3 spans 13 amino acids. The V gene end was trimmed by 6 bases and the J gene end by 4 bases; junction bases not matched to a gene: 5. CDR3 sequence reads: CASSKGQAYEQYF. The CDR3 DNA reads TGTGCCAGCAGCAAGGGACAGGCTTACGAGCAGTACTTC.

The V and J genes are TRBV30 and TRBJ2-6; 7 nucleotides match TRBD2. In germline, CDR1 is GTSNPN, CDR2 SVGIG (reference sequence). Trimming at V came to 2 bases and at J to 0 bases, leaving 7 bases not matched to a gene. This CDR3 has 17 amino acids. Here the CDR3 reads CAWSIGGGFSGANVLTF. CDR3 coding DNA: TGTGCCTGGAGTATTGGGGGGGGTTTCTCTGGGGCCAACGTCCTGACTTTC.

V gene TRBV18 combines with J gene TRBJ2-6; D is unresolved. The V gene's germline CDR1 is KGHSH and CDR2 LQKENI. V lost 1 base, J lost 0 bases, and 4 bases lay in between. The CDR3 is made up of 15 amino acids. The CDR3 region is CASSPQASGANVLTF. As DNA, the CDR3 is TGTGCCAGCTCACCACAAGCCTCTGGGGCCAACGTCCTGACTTTC.

The V gene is TRBV6-4, the J gene TRBJ1-2, with TRBD1 matching 7 bases. The length of the CDR3 is 13 residues. Germline trimming cut 9 bases from V and 4 bases from J; bases unmatched to any gene: 8. The germline gives CDR1 MRHNA, CDR2 SNTAGT. This chain's CDR3 is CARVPGQTYGYTF. DNA of the CDR3: TGTGCCAGAGTACCGGGACAGACCTATGGCTACACCTTC.

This chain connects TRBV5-6 to TRBJ2-7; 7 bases match TRBD1. The V gene's germline CDR1 is SGHDT and CDR2 YYEEEE. Losses at the gene ends were 2 bases for V and 3 bases for J; bases not matched to a gene: 11. The CDR3 contains 16 residues. CDR3 protein: CASSFLGRGGDYEQYF. The DNA for the CDR3 is TGTGCCAGCAGCTTTTTAGGTAGAGGGGGCGACTACGAGCAGTACTTC.

In this sample, this clone turned up once. V usage is TRBV7-9 and J usage is TRBJ2-7; a weak D match, TRBD1 (6 bases). V lost 2 bases to trimming and J lost 5 bases, with 13 bases between them. Germline V gene lookup returns CDR1 SEHNR and CDR2 FQNEAQ (reference sequence). The CDR3 has 14 amino acids. CDR3 bases: TGTGCCAGCAGCTTACCACAGGGTGACGACGAGCAGTACTTC. Its protein product is CASSLPQGDDEQYF.

The V call is TRBV19, the J call TRBJ1-1, with 8 nucleotides matching TRBD1. The CDR3 loop spans 15 amino acids. J lost 0 bases, V lost 5 bases, and 5 bases had no gene match. Germline-derived CDR1 and CDR2 are LNHDA and SQIVND (reference sequence). CDR3 bases: TGTGCCAGTAGTCCTACAGGGGGGATGAACACTGAAGCTTTCTTT. Its protein is CASSPTGGMNTEAFF. Filled out from reference TRBV19 and TRBJ1-1, the complete variable domain reads DGGITQSPKYLFRKEGQNVTLSCEQNLNHDAMYWYRQDPGQGLRLIYYSQIVNDFQKGDIAEGYSVSREKKESFPLTVTSAQKNPTAFYLCASSPTGGMNTEAFFGQGTRLTVV.